The present T cell receptor (beta chain) was sequenced within a study of shared clonotypes between healthy human individuals (TCRdb year 2020). Regarding the complete study: The cohort comprised two women and a few men aged 18 to 49 years. The study deeply sequenced blood TCR repertoires of several healthy adults to estimate repertoire size and the extent of clonotype sharing between individuals. Different laboratories and diverse techniques were used to prepare libraries and sequence TCR repertoires, to increase sequencing depth and limit assay-specific biases. Between about 0.85 and 10 billion PBMCs per donor were obtained by leukapheresis. What the work shows at the level of the full study, not this receptor alone: Because the study included only a small number of donors, the genetic and exposure-history diversity represented was limited. Sampling was restricted to blood, and TCR repertoires in tissue are likely to differ from TCR repertoires in blood. Based on pairwise subsampling, the degree of clonotype sharing among donors was expected to be affected by sequencing depth.

As concerns this clone: Its specific antigen is unknown. No much larger clonotype is one base removed from it; base qualities were not supplied.

The donors were healthy, HIV-negative adults who had no recently reported acute infections or vaccinations. Every donor was a Caucasian adult living in Nashville, Tennessee, USA. For unsorted samples, some 90 million PBMCs were counted, and genomic DNA was extracted using the QIAamp DNA Blood Mini kit. Blood was collected by leukapheresis, and PBMCs were isolated by Ficoll-Histopaque density gradient centrifugation and then cryopreserved in liquid nitrogen vapor phase. Using the deep immunoSEQ assay, TCR CDR3 regions were amplified from genomic DNA by multiplex PCR. Extracted genomic DNA from each cell subset was distributed evenly across all wells of several immunoSEQ 96-well plates, and each plate was treated as a replicate. For unsorted PBMC, each replicate PCR was loaded with roughly 330 ng genomic DNA, equivalent to some 27,000 T cell genomes. Unsorted PBMC genomic DNA was sequenced across ten immunoSEQ deep assay plates. Purified libraries were measured with a Qubit 3.0 fluorometer, size-checked on a Bioanalyzer 2100, and measured again with the KAPA Library Quantification kit. Each immunoSEQ 96-well plate was sequenced on its own single-read 150-cycle Illumina NextSeq 550 flow cell. The authors' analysis ran thus. Because the immunoSEQ output held only junctional sequences and lacked quality scores, the filtering could not match the filtering applied to full-length reads. To assign V/J genes and CDR3, sequences were annotated using PyIR, a Python wrapper for IgBLAST v1.9, with IMGT germline references. Reads with weak V/J assignments (E-value above 1e-6), missing CDR3, stop codons, out-of-frame junctions, or ambiguous translated residues were removed. V3J clonotypes were defined as sequences sharing an identical inferred V gene, J gene, and CDR3 amino acid sequence. Percentage overlap between repertoires was computed as shared unique clonotypes divided by the size of the smaller repertoire. Richness of each repertoire was evaluated using RTK rarefaction, the Chao1 estimator, and Recon v2.1 estimates of unobserved clonotypes. TCRdb carries this immuneACCESS record with in-frame sequences only. Its versions omit some clonotypes, under half of them owing to an unresolved V gene in the studies checked, with the rest unexplained. The V and J calls and clone size are taken from that table; D and trimming were inferred from the DNA. Recorded for this sample are hundreds of thousands of clones; roughly four fifths of them occurred a single time. The ten largest account for 9.5% to 15% of the sample.

The TCR sequence derives from a middle-aged woman in good health. Some clones in this sample may be carry-over from other donors' samples. The sample comprised PBMCs.

The DNA reads TGTGCCAGCAGCCAATCGGGGGGTAGCTCCTACGAGCAGTACTTC. It encodes CASSQSGGSSYEQYF. This chain joins TRBV4-2 to TRBJ2-7; the junction holds 7 bases that match TRBD2. Compared with germline, V lacks 2 bases and J lacks 0 bases; bases without a gene match: 4. From its cysteine to its phenylalanine, the CDR3 spans 15 amino acids. Only the CDR3 DNA stays, 45 bases, in frame from base 1. Taken from the germline V gene, the CDR1 and CDR2 loops are LGHNA and YNFKEQ.